These 20 T cell receptor beta chains came from one sample sequenced in a study of cytomegalovirus exposure and HLA in healthy donors. This PCR relied on a set of 60 Vbeta primers and 13 Jbeta primers. Assay: immunoSEQ multiplex PCR; the TCRdb copy retains only in-frame clones and omits some. The data contain roughly 180,000 clones, 70% to 85% of them singletons. The sample consisted of PBMCs. Receptors were obtained from a woman aged 60-75 years in good health and CMV-seropositive.

The rearrangement links TRBV6-1 to TRBJ2-7; D gene unclear. CDR3 length: 12 residues. Germline CDR1 MNHNS, CDR2 SASEGT. Trimming shortened V by 6 bases and J by 3 bases, and 9 bases separated the two germline ends. The DNA of the CDR3 is TGTGCCAGCAGAGACAAATACTACGAGCAGTACTTC. Translated, it gives CASRDKYYEQYF.

CDR3 sequence reads: CAWLRPGGNYGYTF. Here the CDR3 DNA reads TGTGCCTGGTTGAGGCCAGGGGGCAACTATGGCTACACCTTC. The chain carries TRBV30 and TRBJ1-2; 8 bases fit TRBD1. This CDR3 has 14 residues. Germline CDR1 reads GTSNPN; CDR2 reads SVGIG (reference sequence). V trimming: 5 bases; J trimming: 2 bases; junction bases outside the gene matches: 7.

The chain links TRBV28 to TRBJ2-5; no clear D. CDR1 MDHEN and CDR2 SYDVKM come from the germline V gene. The CDR3 contains 12 residues. The V gene lost 6 bases and the J gene lost 4 bases, with 9 bases spanning the gap. The CDR3 DNA is TGTGCCAGCAGCTCGAGCCGAGAGACCCAGTACTTC. It translates to CASSSSRETQYF.

The gene calls are TRBV5-4 and TRBJ1-3, with 8 bases identical to TRBD1. Germline CDR1 reads SGHNT; CDR2 reads YYREEE (reference sequence). The CDR3 extends over 17 amino acids. V lost 4 bases and J lost 3; bases outside the gene matches: 12. CDR3 DNA sequence: TGTGCCAGCAGCAACCCCCGGGACAGGATAGTTGGAAACACCATATATTTT. This sequence encodes CASSNPRDRIVGNTIYF.

V and J are TRBV5-1 and TRBJ2-3; the match to TRBD1 covers 7 bases. Trimming removed 3 bases from V and 4 bases from J; junction bases left unmatched: 8. Germline CDR1 is SGHRS and CDR2 is YFSETQ. This CDR3 contains 15 residues. The CDR3 sequence: CASSSGTAEADTQYF. In DNA form, the CDR3 reads TGCGCCAGCAGCTCCGGGACAGCGGAAGCAGATACGCAGTATTTT.

This clone was picked up a small number of times. The V and J genes are TRBV28 and TRBJ2-1; 12 nucleotides agree with TRBD2. This CDR3 spans 19 amino acids. Germline lookup yields CDR1 MDHEN and CDR2 SYDVKM. Trimming removed 2 bases from V and 0 bases from J; junction bases left unmatched: 8. The CDR3 sequence: CASSLGLAGPLGSYNEQFF. In nucleotides, the CDR3 is TGTGCCAGCAGTTTAGGACTAGCGGGGCCCTTGGGCTCCTACAATGAGCAGTTCTTC.

The CDR3 spells CASSDDGVRSYEQYF. The CDR3 bases are TGCGCCAGCAGCGACGACGGGGTGCGCTCCTACGAGCAGTACTTC. V gene TRBV5-1 combines with J gene TRBJ2-7; D might be TRBD2 (5 bases). Trimming left V 4 bases short and J 0 bases short, with 14 bases between. Germline CDR1 and CDR2: SGHRS and YFSETQ. The CDR3 extends over 15 amino acids.

CDR3 in amino acids: CASSLAGQGGKLFF. In nucleotides, the CDR3 is TGTGCCAGCAGCTTAGCGGGACAGGGCGGAAAACTGTTTTTT. V and J are TRBV7-9 and TRBJ1-4, with 9 bases matching TRBD1. V lost 0 bases, J lost 10 bases, and 3 bases stayed unmatched. Germline CDR1 reads SEHNR; CDR2 reads FQNEAQ (reference sequence). The CDR3 sequence is 14 residues long. The full variable domain, its missing parts supplied by reference TRBV7-9 and TRBJ1-4, is DTGVSQNPRHKITKRGQNVTFRCDPISEHNRLYWYRQTLGQGPEFLTYFQNEAQLEKSRLLSDRFSAERPKGSFSTLEIQRTEQGDSAMYLCASSLAGQGGKLFFGSGTQLSVL.

The V gene is TRBV1, the J gene TRBJ2-1; the table's D call of TRBD2 was not tested on the DNA. TRBV1 is a pseudogene locus. The CDR3 runs 15 residues. CDR3 region: CTSSRGGGCYNEQFF. CDR3 DNA sequence: TGCACCAGCAGCCGAGGCGGGGGGTGCTACAATGAGCAGTTCTTC.

The gene calls are TRBV5-6 and TRBJ2-2, with TRBD2 matching 13 bases. Germline-derived CDR1 and CDR2 are SGHDT and YYEEEE. V was pared by 3 bases and J by 5 bases, with 4 bases of the junction left unmatched. The CDR3 is 16 amino acids. The CDR3 sequence: CASSSGLAGDTGELFF. For the CDR3, the DNA is TGTGCCAGCAGCTCCGGACTAGCGGGAGATACCGGGGAGCTGTTTTTT.

V gene TRBV6-5 combines with J gene TRBJ1-3, with unresolved D. V was clipped by 0 bases and J by 4 bases, with 10 bases between them. The CDR3 is 15 amino acids. Germline V lookup: CDR1 MNHEY, CDR2 SVGAGI. CDR3 DNA: TGTGCCAGCAGTTACTCCCCGACTGCGGGAAACACCATATATTTT. Translation gives CASSYSPTAGNTIYF.

V usage is TRBV28 and J usage is TRBJ1-4; 8 positions match TRBD1. The junction had 4 bases not matched to a gene; V was cut back by 3 bases and J by 1 base. Germline V gene lookup returns CDR1 MDHEN and CDR2 SYDVKM. The CDR3 sequence is 16 residues long. CDR3 amino acids: CASSLGQVLTNEKLFF. The CDR3 DNA is TGTGCCAGCAGTTTGGGACAGGTTTTAACTAATGAAAAACTGTTTTTT.

The V call is TRBV27, the J call TRBJ1-2; possible D gene TRBD1, 6 bases. Trimming cost V 4 bases and J 4 bases, with 13 bases left between them. Germline V lookup: CDR1 MNHEY, CDR2 SMNVEV (reference sequence). CDR3 size: 14 residues. The CDR3 coding sequence is TGTGCCAGCAGTTCAAGGACAGAATCCTATGGCTACACCTTC. Encoded protein: CASSSRTESYGYTF.

For the CDR3, the DNA is TGTGCCAGCAGCTCGGCCCTAGCGGGGGGCCACCAAGAGACCCAGTACTTC. Amino acid sequence: CASSSALAGGHQETQYF. This chain links TRBV13 with TRBJ2-5; 11 nucleotides line up with TRBD2. This CDR3 contains 17 residues. CDR1 is PRHDT and CDR2 is FYEKMQ in the germline V gene (reference sequence). V shed 4 bases, J shed 0 bases, and the junction held 7 bases outside the gene matches.

This chain links TRBV28 with TRBJ1-2, with 10 bases identical to TRBD1. Trimming at V came to 6 bases and at J to 5 bases, leaving 6 bases not matched to a gene. From germline, CDR1 is MDHEN and CDR2 SYDVKM. CDR3 length: 14 amino acids. For the CDR3, the DNA is TGTGCCAGCAGGCCCCCGGGACAGGGGTATGGCTACACCTTC. Encoded protein: CASRPPGQGYGYTF.

In its sample, this clone was seen a few times. The J gene is TRBJ2-5, the V gene TRBV19; possibly TRBD2 for D (5 bases). Germline values: CDR1 LNHDA, CDR2 SQIVND (reference sequence). V shed 5 bases and J shed 3 bases, with 13 bases lying between them. There are 14 residues in the CDR3. CDR3 sequence: CASSVIAREETQYF. CDR3 bases: TGTGCCAGTAGTGTGATAGCGAGGGAAGAGACCCAGTACTTC.

CDR3 loop: CASSLAGTGSTEAFF. In nucleotides, the CDR3 is TGCGCCAGCAGCTTGGCCGGGACAGGGAGCACTGAAGCTTTCTTT. This chain connects TRBV5-1 to TRBJ1-1; 9 bases line up with TRBD1. Germline V gene lookup returns CDR1 SGHRS and CDR2 YFSETQ. The V gene end was trimmed by 0 bases and the J gene end by 4 bases; junction bases not matched to a gene: 4. CDR3 length equals 15 residues.

This clone was seen just once. The chain joins TRBV10-3 to TRBJ2-7; 12 nucleotides line up with TRBD2. Unmatched junction bases numbered 8, after V lost 10 bases and J lost 7 bases. CDR1 ENHRY and CDR2 SYGVKD come from the germline V gene. The CDR3 sequence is 13 residues long. This chain's CDR3 is CATTLAGGREQYF. The CDR3 DNA sequence: TGTGCCACGACCCTAGCGGGAGGGCGTGAGCAGTACTTC.

J is TRBJ2-5 and V is TRBV5-1; a weak D match, TRBD2 (6 bases). CDR1 is SGHRS, CDR2 YFSETQ, per germline. CDR3 length equals 16 residues. V was trimmed by 5 bases and J by 1 base, leaving 18 bases between them. The CDR3 DNA sequence: TGCGCCAGCAGTCTGGGGGGACTCGGGGGCCAAGAGACCCAGTACTTC. As protein: CASSLGGLGGQETQYF.

The genes are TRBV6-1 and TRBJ2-1; tentative D call: TRBD1 (5 bases). This CDR3 comprises 14 residues. Trimming pared 1 base from V and 9 bases from J, leaving 13 bases between. Germline CDR1 MNHNS, CDR2 SASEGT. CDR3 in DNA: TGTGCCAGCAGTGAAGGAGTCAGGGTCATTGAGCAGTTCTTC. Translation gives CASSEGVRVIEQFF.